The rows below give T cell receptor beta chains drawn from one sample of a study of control samples from healthy donors and cancer patients. Data came from immunoSEQ multiplex PCR; TCRdb stores just in-frame clones and leaves some out. Of tens of thousands of clones listed, around 91% are singletons. Material for sequencing was PBMCs. Source of these receptors: a man between 50 and 59 years old with lung cancer. CDR3s include the opening cysteine and the closing phenylalanine or tryptophan. The order of the fields is CDR3 protein, CDR3 DNA, clone size, V gene, D gene, J gene. A D gene is named only where the DNA matches it firmly. Size tells how often a clone was seen (once, few, many) or the class of an expanded clone, and some rows leave it out.

CDR3aa: CSVGRENGYTF; CDR3nt: TGCAGCGTCGGAAGGGAGAACGGCTACACCTTC; abundance: once; v_gene: TRBV29-1; d_gene: .; j_gene: TRBJ1-2
CDR3aa: CASRGQGTDTQYF; CDR3nt: TGTGCCAGTAGAGGACAGGGCACAGATACGCAGTATTTT; abundance: .; v_gene: TRBV19; d_gene: TRBD1; j_gene: TRBJ2-3
CDR3aa: CASSLTQGHNYGYTF; CDR3nt: TGCGCCAGCAGCTTGACTCAGGGGCACAACTATGGCTACACCTTC; abundance: .; v_gene: TRBV5-1; d_gene: .; j_gene: TRBJ1-2
CDR3aa: CASRPGTGPPTQYF; CDR3nt: TGTGCCAGCAGACCCGGGACAGGGCCCCCCACGCAGTACTTC; abundance: .; v_gene: TRBV28; d_gene: TRBD1; j_gene: TRBJ2-7
CDR3aa: CSASVGNEQFF; CDR3nt: TGCAGTGCTAGCGTCGGCAATGAGCAGTTCTTC; abundance: .; v_gene: TRBV20-1; d_gene: .; j_gene: TRBJ2-1
CDR3aa: CASSLPDGGSHGYTF; CDR3nt: TGTGCCAGCAGTTTACCCGACGGCGGGTCGCATGGCTACACCTTC; abundance: .; v_gene: TRBV28; d_gene: .; j_gene: TRBJ1-2
CDR3aa: CASGKGELDSPLHF; CDR3nt: TGTGCCAGTGGTAAGGGGGAGTTGGATTCACCCCTCCACTTT; abundance: .; v_gene: TRBV19; d_gene: .; j_gene: TRBJ1-6
CDR3aa: CASSLTADTTNEKLFF; CDR3nt: TGCGCCAGCAGCTTGACGGCCGACACAACTAATGAAAAACTGTTTTTT; abundance: .; v_gene: TRBV5-1; d_gene: .; j_gene: TRBJ1-4
CDR3aa: CASSLGGRDEKLFF; CDR3nt: TGCGCCAGCAGCTTGGGGGGAAGGGATGAAAAACTGTTTTTT; abundance: .; v_gene: TRBV5-1; d_gene: .; j_gene: TRBJ1-4
CDR3aa: CASSLRGSYGYTF; CDR3nt: TGTGCCAGCAGTTTACGGGGGAGCTATGGCTACACCTTC; abundance: .; v_gene: TRBV28; d_gene: .; j_gene: TRBJ1-2
CDR3aa: CATSRAVAGANVLTF; CDR3nt: TGTGCCACCAGCAGAGCAGTAGCTGGGGCCAACGTCCTGACTTTC; abundance: .; v_gene: TRBV15; d_gene: .; j_gene: TRBJ2-6
CDR3aa: CASSYHNNPRREAFF; CDR3nt: TGTGCCAGCAGTTACCATAATAATCCAAGGCGGGAAGCTTTCTTT; abundance: .; v_gene: TRBV6-2/TRBV6-3; d_gene: .; j_gene: TRBJ1-1
CDR3aa: CASSLLADSGSKTTIAYEQYF; CDR3nt: TGTGCCAGCTCTCTCCTGGCCGATTCCGGGTCTAAAACAACAATTGCCTACGAGCAGTACTTC; abundance: .; v_gene: TRBV18; d_gene: .; j_gene: TRBJ2-7
CDR3aa: CASSLTGLGNIQYF; CDR3nt: TGTGCCAGCAGTTTGACAGGGCTTGGAAACATTCAGTACTTC; abundance: once; v_gene: TRBV27; d_gene: TRBD1; j_gene: TRBJ2-4
CDR3aa: CASSPPNTEAGEHNEQFF; CDR3nt: TGTGCCAGCTCACCCCCTAACACTGAGGCGGGGGAACACAATGAGCAGTTCTTC; abundance: .; v_gene: TRBV18; d_gene: TRBD2; j_gene: TRBJ2-1
CDR3aa: CAISETGKNTEAFF; CDR3nt: TGTGCCATCAGTGAGACCGGAAAGAACACTGAAGCTTTCTTT; abundance: .; v_gene: TRBV10-3; d_gene: .; j_gene: TRBJ1-1
CDR3aa: CASSFAGGISSGETQYF; CDR3nt: TGCGCCAGCAGCTTTGCTGGGGGGATTAGCTCTGGGGAGACCCAGTACTTC; abundance: .; v_gene: TRBV5-1; d_gene: .; j_gene: TRBJ2-5
CDR3aa: CASSYRRYSYIQYF; CDR3nt: TGTGCCAGCAGTTATCGGCGGTACTCTTACATTCAGTACTTC; abundance: .; v_gene: TRBV6-5; d_gene: .; j_gene: TRBJ2-4
CDR3aa: CASSLGQLLGSNEKLFF; CDR3nt: TGTGCCAGCAGCTTAGGCCAGTTATTAGGTTCTAATGAAAAACTGTTTTTT; abundance: .; v_gene: TRBV7-2; d_gene: .; j_gene: TRBJ1-4
CDR3aa: CASSRQGYNYGYTF; CDR3nt: TGTGCCAGCAGTAGACAGGGTTACAACTATGGCTACACCTTC; abundance: .; v_gene: TRBV6-5; d_gene: TRBD1; j_gene: TRBJ1-2
CDR3aa: CASSEGPTVIRGYTF; CDR3nt: TGTGCCAGTAGTGAAGGACCGACAGTCATCCGGGGCTACACCTTC; abundance: .; v_gene: TRBV19; d_gene: .; j_gene: TRBJ1-2
CDR3aa: CASGFPQDRVWGYTF; CDR3nt: TGTGCTAGTGGTTTTCCCCAGGACAGGGTGTGGGGCTACACCTTC; abundance: .; v_gene: TRBV12-5; d_gene: TRBD1; j_gene: TRBJ1-2